The source of this T cell receptor beta chain is a study of shared clonotypes between healthy human individuals. As handled by the study authors: ImmunoSEQ only sent back junction sequences with no quality scores, so filtering was done differently. Measured with immunoSEQ multiplex PCR; TCRdb has only the in-frame clones, and not every one. V and J calls plus clone size are reproduced from that table; the DNA served to infer D and trimming. Counted here are a few million clones, 93% occurring once; the ten biggest clones make up 0.39%. V trimming: 2 bases; J trimming: 0 bases; junction bases outside the gene matches: 3. The CDR3 contains 15 residues. Germline CDR1 reads MNHNS; CDR2 reads SASEGT.

The chain joins TRBV6-1 to TRBJ2-7, with 8 nucleotides matching TRBD1. Sequenced input: naive CD4+ T cells from PBMCs. Subset reported: CD45RA+ positively selected. The TCR was taken from a young man in good health. Some clones in this sample may be carry-over from other donors' samples. CDR3 DNA sequence: TGTGCCAGCAGTGAACCGGGACAGGCCTCCTACGAGCAGTACTTC. Its translation is CASSEPGQASYEQYF.